The 11 T cell receptor beta chains below come from one sample, sequenced in a study of shared clonotypes between healthy human individuals. The repertoire was sequenced with immunoSEQ multiplex PCR; TCRdb's copy has only in-frame clones and lacks some. Counted here are about 2 million clones, less than 95% occurring once; the ten biggest clones make up 0.85% to 1.3%. CD45RO-negative, CCR7-positively selected cells formed the naive CD8 fraction, excluding terminally differentiated effector memory CD45RA+ cells. Sequenced material: naive CD8+ T cells sorted from blood. The receptors here all came from a young man in good health.

V gene TRBV4-1 combines with J gene TRBJ2-2, with D possibly being TRBD1 (6 bases). The germline V and J ends were trimmed by 6 bases and 2 bases, with 16 bases remaining between them. The CDR3 is 16 residues long. Germline V lookup: CDR1 MGHRA, CDR2 YSYEKL. The CDR3 region has the DNA TGCGCCAGCAGGCCCGGACAGAGTCTAAACACCGGGGAGCTGTTTTTT. Protein sequence: CASRPGQSLNTGELFF.

The chain carries TRBV6-5 and TRBJ1-2; no clear D. CDR3 length: 13 residues. V lost 2 bases, J lost 5 bases, and 9 bases lay in between. Per the germline V gene, CDR1 is MNHEY and CDR2 is SVGAGI. CDR3 nucleotides: TGTGCCAGCAGTTACAGGACGGCTTATGGCTACACCTTC. Its translation: CASSYRTAYGYTF.

Regarding this clone: The sample holds other DNA sequences that translate to the same CDR3. The chain uses TRBV6-5 and TRBJ2-7; 8 bases fit TRBD1. The CDR3 is 14 amino acids. V dropped 2 bases and J dropped 4; count of bases not matched to a gene: 4. Germline V gives CDR1 MNHEY, CDR2 SVGAGI. DNA of the CDR3: TGTGCCAGCAGTTACGCAGGACAGGGATACGAGCAGTACTTC. This gives the protein CASSYAGQGYEQYF.

The V and J genes are TRBV13 and TRBJ2-3; 10 bases match TRBD1. V lost 11 bases to trimming and J lost 1 base; unmatched junction nucleotides: 3. CDR1 PRHDT and CDR2 FYEKMQ come from the germline V gene (reference sequence). The CDR3 spans 13 residues. For the CDR3, the DNA is TGTGCCGGTGGGACAGGGGGCACAGATACGCAGTATTTT. Translation: CAGGTGGTDTQYF.

The chain carries TRBV5-8 and TRBJ1-2; weak D call: TRBD1 (5 bases). Trimming shortened V by 4 bases and J by 0 bases, and 19 bases separated the two germline ends. CDR3 size: 17 residues. Germline CDR1 SGHTS, CDR2 YDEGEE. In DNA form, the CDR3 reads TGTGCCAGCAGCCAACCGACGGGACCGGGGGCTAACTATGGCTACACCTTC. Protein sequence: CASSQPTGPGANYGYTF.

The J gene is TRBJ2-7, the V gene TRBV5-1; possibly TRBD2 for D (6 bases). The CDR3 totals 17 residues. Trimming cost V 0 bases and J 1 base, with 17 bases left between them. Germline CDR1 SGHRS, CDR2 YFSETQ. The CDR3 nucleotides read TGCGCCAGCAGCTTGGAACTAGCAGCGGAAAGGTCCTACGAGCAGTACTTC. It specifies CASSLELAAERSYEQYF. The full variable domain, with the rest looked up from reference TRBV5-1 and TRBJ2-7, is KAGVTQTPRYLIKTRGQQVTLSCSPISGHRSVSWYQQTPGQGLQFLFEYFSETQRNKGNFPGRFSGRQFSNSRSEMNVSTLELGDSALYLCASSLELAAERSYEQYFGPGTRLTVT.

CDR3 sequence (DNA): TGTGCCAGCAGCTCGACGTATGGTTGGGAGCAGTACTTC. This translates into CASSSTYGWEQYF. J is TRBJ2-7 and V is TRBV7-2; no clear D. Trimming left V 4 bases short and J 7 bases short, with 14 bases between. This CDR3 comprises 13 residues. Germline CDR1 and CDR2: SGHTA and FQGNSA.

This sequence joins TRBV6-1 and TRBJ2-7; no clear D. Germline CDR1 is MNHNS and CDR2 is SASEGT. V lost 3 bases and J lost 1, with 13 bases in between. CDR3 length: 15 residues. CDR3 residues: CASSDGLLASYEQYF. CDR3 DNA: TGTGCCAGCAGTGATGGCCTCTTGGCGTCCTACGAGCAGTACTTC.

The chain is built from TRBV6-6 and TRBJ2-7; 10 bases are shared with TRBD2. The CDR3 is 13 residues long. V lost 11 bases to trimming and J lost 7 bases; unmatched junction nucleotides: 11. The germline V gene has CDR1 MNHNY and CDR2 SVGAGI (reference sequence). CDR3 DNA sequence: TGTGCCGGAACGGGACTAGCGCCCAAGGAGCAGTACTTC. Protein sequence: CAGTGLAPKEQYF.

This sequence joins TRBV7-9 and TRBJ2-4; D might be TRBD2 (6 bases). The length of the CDR3 is 16 residues. V lost 5 bases to trimming and J lost 8 bases, with 22 bases between them. Germline CDR1 reads SEHNR; CDR2 reads FQNEAQ (reference sequence). This CDR3 reads CASSLSGGGVHDIQYF. The DNA for the CDR3 is TGTGCCAGCAGCCTCTCCGGCGGAGGGGTCCATGACATTCAGTACTTC.

The chain employs TRBV15 and TRBJ2-2, with 11 bases matching TRBD2. The CDR3 spans 17 residues. In germline, CDR1 is LNHNV, CDR2 YYDKDF (reference sequence). After removal of 3 bases from V and 4 bases from J, the junction contained 7 bases not matched to a gene. DNA for the CDR3: TGTGCCACCAGCAGCCATTTAGCGGGAGGGGGCACCGGGGAGCTGTTTTTT. This encodes CATSSHLAGGGTGELFF.